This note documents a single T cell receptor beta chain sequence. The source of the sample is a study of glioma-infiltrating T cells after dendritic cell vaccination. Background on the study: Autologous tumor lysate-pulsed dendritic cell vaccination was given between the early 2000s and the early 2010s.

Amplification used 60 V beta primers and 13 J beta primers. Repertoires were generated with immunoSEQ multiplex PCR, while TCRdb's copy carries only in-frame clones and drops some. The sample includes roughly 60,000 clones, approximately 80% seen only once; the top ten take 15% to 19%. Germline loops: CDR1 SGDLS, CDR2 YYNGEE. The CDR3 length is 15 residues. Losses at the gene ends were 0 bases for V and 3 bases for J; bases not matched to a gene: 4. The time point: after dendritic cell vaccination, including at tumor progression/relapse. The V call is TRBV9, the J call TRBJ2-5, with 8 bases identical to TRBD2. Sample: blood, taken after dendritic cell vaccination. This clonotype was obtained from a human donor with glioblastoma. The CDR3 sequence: CASSVVPGGKETQYF. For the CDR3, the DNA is TGTGCCAGCAGCGTAGTCCCGGGGGGGAAAGAGACCCAGTACTTC.